A single sample gave rise to the 14 T cell receptor beta chains below, sequenced in a study of T cells after yellow fever vaccination. TCRdb used MiXCR to reprocess the 5' RACE reads, holding one entry per CDR3 protein. The sample shows roughly 300,000 distinct CDR3 sequences, roughly 8.4% of them seen only once. This material consisted of PBMCs, taken roughly seven weeks after the first yellow fever vaccination. The source of these receptors is a young man who received the YFV17D yellow fever vaccine.

This clonotype was observed at least ten times. This rearrangement joins TRBV10-3 to TRBJ2-3, with D unclear. This CDR3 is 13 amino acids long. Trimming shortened V by 2 bases and J by 2 bases, and 5 bases separated the two germline ends. Germline lookup yields CDR1 ENHRY and CDR2 SYGVKD. CDR3 DNA sequence: TGTGCCATCAGTGAGGGTCCCACAGATACGCAGTATTTT. Its protein product is CAISEGPTDTQYF.

CDR3 in amino acids: CASTPSGGQNYEQYV. Here the CDR3 DNA reads TGTGCCAGCACCCCGTCGGGGGGACAAAACTACGAGCAGTACGTC. This chain uses TRBV6-2 or TRBV6-3 with TRBJ2-7; tentative D call: TRBD2 (7 bases). CDR1 MNHEY and CDR2 SVGEGT come from the germline V gene. The V gene lost 7 bases and the J gene lost 3 bases, with 19 bases spanning the gap. There are 15 residues in the CDR3.

This clonotype was seen repeatedly, ten times or more. The chain recombines TRBV9 with TRBJ2-1; 7 nucleotides match TRBD2. The length of the CDR3 is 16 residues. J was trimmed by 7 bases and V by 4 bases; bases with no gene match: 14. The germline V gene encodes CDR1 SGDLS and CDR2 YYNGEE. CDR3 nucleotides: TGTGCCAGCAGCAAATGGCTAGCGGAACTTAGGAATGAGCAGTTCTTC. This gives the protein CASSKWLAELRNEQFF.

This clonotype has at least ten counts. The genes are TRBV20-1 and TRBJ2-1; TRBD1 might be the D (6 bases). The V end lost 0 bases, the J end lost 9 bases, and 15 bases lay between the germline ends. The CDR3 is 14 residues long. Germline V gives CDR1 DFQATT, CDR2 SNEGSKA (reference sequence). The CDR3 region is CSARDPKGGPEQFF. CDR3 nucleotide sequence: TGCAGTGCTAGAGACCCCAAAGGGGGTCCTGAGCAGTTCTTC.

This clonotype has just a few counts. The CDR3 sequence is CSARAAGGGSGANVLTF. In DNA, the CDR3 is TGCAGTGCTAGAGCGGCAGGGGGGGGCTCTGGGGCCAACGTCCTGACTTTC. The chain links TRBV20-1 to TRBJ2-6; D may match TRBD1 or TRBD2 (7 bases each). Germline V gene data show CDR1 as DFQATT and CDR2 as SNEGSKA (reference sequence). The length of the CDR3 is 17 residues. Trimming cost V 1 base and J 0 bases, with 13 bases left between them.

This clonotype was counted a few times. This chain uses TRBV20-1 with TRBJ2-5; 9 positions match TRBD1. After removal of 5 bases from V and 7 bases from J, the junction contained 8 bases not matched to a gene. Per germline, CDR1 DFQATT and CDR2 SNEGSKA (reference sequence). The CDR3 runs to 13 residues. The CDR3, as DNA: TGCAGTGCTGGGACAGGGCAGGGTGGGACCCAGTACTTC. This codes for CSAGTGQGGTQYF.

This clonotype was observed a few times. The chain recombines TRBV13 with TRBJ1-4; D not certain. The CDR3 has 13 amino acids. Trimming pared 4 bases from V and 10 bases from J, leaving 13 bases between. Germline loops: CDR1 PRHDT, CDR2 FYEKMQ (reference sequence). DNA for the CDR3: TGTGCCAGCAGCTGGGGTTTGCGCGGAAAACTGTTTTTT. Its protein product is CASSWGLRGKLFF. Drawing the rest from reference TRBV13 and TRBJ1-4, the complete variable domain is AAGVIQSPRHLIKEKRETATLKCYPIPRHDTVYWYQQGPGQDPQFLISFYEKMQSDKGSIPDRFSAQQFSDYHSELNMSSLELGDSALYFCASSWGLRGKLFFGSGTQLSVL.

This clonotype was recorded many times. This chain links TRBV4-2 with TRBJ2-3; 13 bases fit TRBD2. This CDR3 spans 19 amino acids. The V gene's germline CDR1 is LGHNA and CDR2 YNFKEQ. J was trimmed by 2 bases and V by 3 bases; bases with no gene match: 11. The CDR3 is CASSQPIPGTSGTTDTQYF. In DNA form, the CDR3 reads TGTGCCAGCAGCCAGCCGATCCCCGGGACTAGCGGGACCACAGATACGCAGTATTTT.

The chain employs TRBV4-1 and TRBJ2-6; TRBD2 is a possible D gene (6 bases). CDR1 is MGHRA and CDR2 is YSYEKL in the germline V gene. This CDR3 has 21 amino acids. Trimming pared 3 bases from V and 0 bases from J, leaving 24 bases between. CDR3 coding DNA: TGCGCCAGCAGCCAGGCAGGAGGCTCGCGGGGCGTCCACTCTGGGGCCAACGTCCTGACTTTC. It is translated as CASSQAGGSRGVHSGANVLTF.

V is TRBV7-9 and J is TRBJ2-5; tentatively, D is TRBD1 (6 bases). Germline CDR1 reads SEHNR; CDR2 reads FQNEAQ (reference sequence). Trimming shortened V by 0 bases and J by 7 bases, and 12 bases separated the two germline ends. The CDR3 loop spans 14 amino acids. The DNA for the CDR3 is TGTGCCAGCAGCTTAGCTTTGACAGGCCGGACCCAGTACTTC. It specifies CASSLALTGRTQYF.

The chain links TRBV5-1 to TRBJ1-1; 8 nucleotides match TRBD1. V lost 4 bases and J lost 3; bases outside the gene matches: 8. The CDR3 contains 15 residues. Germline lookup yields CDR1 SGHRS and CDR2 YFSETQ. CDR3 loop: CASSVDRDSYTEAFF. For the CDR3, the DNA is TGCGCCAGCAGCGTGGACAGGGACTCGTACACTGAAGCTTTCTTT.

This clonotype has only a few counts. This chain joins TRBV4-1 and TRBJ2-3; 9 nucleotides agree with TRBD2. The CDR3 totals 17 residues. Trimming at V came to 3 bases and at J to 6 bases, leaving 13 bases not matched to a gene. The germline V gene has CDR1 MGHRA and CDR2 YSYEKL. The CDR3 sequence: CASSQATSGFRRDTQYF. The CDR3 coding sequence is TGCGCCAGCAGCCAGGCAACTAGCGGGTTTCGAAGGGATACGCAGTATTTT.

The gene calls are TRBV5-5 and TRBJ1-1; a possible D gene is TRBD1 (5 bases). The CDR3 runs 13 residues. CDR1 and CDR2 (germline): SGHKS, YYEKEE (reference sequence). V lost 4 bases and J 7 bases, leaving 14 bases between the germline ends. The CDR3 sequence is CASSGDGGNEAFF. The CDR3 DNA reads TGTGCCAGCAGCGGGGACGGCGGGAATGAAGCTTTCTTT.

This clonotype was counted a few times. The chain joins TRBV19 to TRBJ2-5; a weak D match, TRBD1 (6 bases). Per the germline V gene, CDR1 is LNHDA and CDR2 is SQIVND (reference sequence). The CDR3 is 13 amino acids. Deletions cut 4 bases from V and 7 bases from J, with 13 bases between. This CDR3 reads CASSTQDSLTQYF. DNA for the CDR3: TGTGCCAGTAGTACCCAGGACAGTCTGACCCAGTACTTC.